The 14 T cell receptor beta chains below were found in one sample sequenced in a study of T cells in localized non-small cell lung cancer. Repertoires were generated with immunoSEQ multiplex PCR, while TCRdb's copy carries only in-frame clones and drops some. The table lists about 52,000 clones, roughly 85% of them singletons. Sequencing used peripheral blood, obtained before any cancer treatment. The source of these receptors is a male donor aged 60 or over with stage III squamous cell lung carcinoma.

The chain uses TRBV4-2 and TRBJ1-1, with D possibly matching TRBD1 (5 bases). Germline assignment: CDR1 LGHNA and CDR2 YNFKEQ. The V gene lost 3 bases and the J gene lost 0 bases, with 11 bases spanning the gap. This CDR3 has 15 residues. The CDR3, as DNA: TGTGCCAGCAGCCATCCAGGGAACATGAACACTGAAGCTTTCTTT. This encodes CASSHPGNMNTEAFF.

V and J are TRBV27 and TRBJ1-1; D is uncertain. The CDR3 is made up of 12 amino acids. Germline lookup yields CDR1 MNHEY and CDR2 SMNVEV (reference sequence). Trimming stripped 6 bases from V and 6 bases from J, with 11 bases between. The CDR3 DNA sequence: TGTGCCAGCAGGGGCGGGCGGGCTGAAGCTTTCTTT. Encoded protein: CASRGGRAEAFF.

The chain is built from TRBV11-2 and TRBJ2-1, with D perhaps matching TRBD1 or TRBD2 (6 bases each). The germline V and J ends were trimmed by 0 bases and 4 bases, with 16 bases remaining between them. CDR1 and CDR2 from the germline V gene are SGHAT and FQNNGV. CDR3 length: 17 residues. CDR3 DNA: TGTGCCAGCAGCTTAGAACCCGGGGGCGGGTCGTACAATGAGCAGTTCTTC. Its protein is CASSLEPGGGSYNEQFF.

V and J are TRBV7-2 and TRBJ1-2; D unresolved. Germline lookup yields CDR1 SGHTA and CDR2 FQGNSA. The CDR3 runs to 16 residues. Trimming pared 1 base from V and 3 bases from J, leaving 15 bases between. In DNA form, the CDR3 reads TGTGCCAGCAGCTTAGAGATTTCAGTCTCTCACTATGGCTACACCTTC. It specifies CASSLEISVSHYGYTF.

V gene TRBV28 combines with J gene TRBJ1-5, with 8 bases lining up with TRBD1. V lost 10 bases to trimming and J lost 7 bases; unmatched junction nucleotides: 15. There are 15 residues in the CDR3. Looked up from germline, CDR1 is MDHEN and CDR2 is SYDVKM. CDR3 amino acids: CATPLDRDQRQPQHF. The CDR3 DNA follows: TGTGCCACCCCCCTGGACAGGGATCAACGGCAGCCCCAGCATTTT.

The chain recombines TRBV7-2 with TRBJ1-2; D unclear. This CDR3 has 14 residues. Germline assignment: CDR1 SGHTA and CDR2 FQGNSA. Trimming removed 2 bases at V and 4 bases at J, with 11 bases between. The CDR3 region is CASSLSGVGYGYTF. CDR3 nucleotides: TGTGCCAGCAGCTTAAGCGGGGTCGGCTATGGCTACACCTTC.

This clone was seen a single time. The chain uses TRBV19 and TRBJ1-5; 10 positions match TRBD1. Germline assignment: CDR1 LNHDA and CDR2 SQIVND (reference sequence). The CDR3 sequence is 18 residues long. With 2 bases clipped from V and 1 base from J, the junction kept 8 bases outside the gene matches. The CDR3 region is CASSIYGTGVLSNQPQHF. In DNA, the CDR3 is TGTGCCAGTAGTATATACGGGACAGGGGTCCTCAGCAATCAGCCCCAGCATTTT.

DNA for the CDR3: TGTGCCATCACCTGGACTGAGAGCGGGGAGCTGTTTTTT. As protein: CAITWTESGELFF. The J gene is TRBJ2-2, the V gene TRBV10-3, with D possibly matching TRBD2 (5 bases). The CDR3 consists of 13 residues. In germline, CDR1 is ENHRY, CDR2 SYGVKD. V was clipped by 7 bases and J by 7 bases, with 13 bases between them.

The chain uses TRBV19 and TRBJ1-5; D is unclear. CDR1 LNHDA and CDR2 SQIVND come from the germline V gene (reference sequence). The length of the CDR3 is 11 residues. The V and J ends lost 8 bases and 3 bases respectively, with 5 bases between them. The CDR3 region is CASGYNQPQHF. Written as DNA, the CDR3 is TGTGCCAGTGGGTACAATCAGCCCCAGCATTTT.

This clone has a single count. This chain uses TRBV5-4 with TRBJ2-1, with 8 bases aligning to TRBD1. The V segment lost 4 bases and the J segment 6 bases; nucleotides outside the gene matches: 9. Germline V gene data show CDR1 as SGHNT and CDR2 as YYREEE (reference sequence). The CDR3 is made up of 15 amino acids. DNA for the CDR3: TGTGCCAGCAGCCCCGGACAGGGTAGCGTCAATGAGCAGTTCTTC. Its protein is CASSPGQGSVNEQFF. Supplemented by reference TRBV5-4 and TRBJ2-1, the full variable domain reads ETGVTQSPTHLIKTRGQQVTLRCSSQSGHNTVSWYQQALGQGPQFIFQYYREEENGRGNFPPRFSGLQFPNYSSELNVNALELDDSALYLCASSPGQGSVNEQFFGPGTRLTVL.

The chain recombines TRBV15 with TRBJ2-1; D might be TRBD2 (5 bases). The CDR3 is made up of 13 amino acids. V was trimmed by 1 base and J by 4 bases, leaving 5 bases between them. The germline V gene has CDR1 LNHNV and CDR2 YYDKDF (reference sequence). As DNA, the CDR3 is TGTGCCACCAGCAGAGCGGGATACAATGAGCAGTTCTTC. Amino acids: CATSRAGYNEQFF.

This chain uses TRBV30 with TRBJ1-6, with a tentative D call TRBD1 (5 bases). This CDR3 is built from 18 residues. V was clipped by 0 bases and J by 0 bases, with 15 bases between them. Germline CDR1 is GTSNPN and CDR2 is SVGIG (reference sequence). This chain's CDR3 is CAWSVEGAASSYNSPLHF. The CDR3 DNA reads TGTGCCTGGAGTGTCGAAGGGGCCGCGAGCTCCTATAATTCACCCCTCCACTTT.

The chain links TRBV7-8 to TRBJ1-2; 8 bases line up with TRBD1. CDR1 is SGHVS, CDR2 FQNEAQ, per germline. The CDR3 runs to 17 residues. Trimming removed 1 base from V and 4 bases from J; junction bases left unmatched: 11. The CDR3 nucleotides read TGTGCCAGCAGCTTAGTGCCCATAGGGCAGGGGGCCTATGGCTACACCTTC. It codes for CASSLVPIGQGAYGYTF.

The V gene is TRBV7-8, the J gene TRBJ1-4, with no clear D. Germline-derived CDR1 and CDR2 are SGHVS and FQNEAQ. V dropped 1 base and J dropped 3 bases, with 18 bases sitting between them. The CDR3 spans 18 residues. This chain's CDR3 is CASSLVRGLEIANEKLFF. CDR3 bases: TGTGCCAGCAGCTTAGTTCGCGGACTGGAGATCGCTAATGAAAAACTGTTTTTT.